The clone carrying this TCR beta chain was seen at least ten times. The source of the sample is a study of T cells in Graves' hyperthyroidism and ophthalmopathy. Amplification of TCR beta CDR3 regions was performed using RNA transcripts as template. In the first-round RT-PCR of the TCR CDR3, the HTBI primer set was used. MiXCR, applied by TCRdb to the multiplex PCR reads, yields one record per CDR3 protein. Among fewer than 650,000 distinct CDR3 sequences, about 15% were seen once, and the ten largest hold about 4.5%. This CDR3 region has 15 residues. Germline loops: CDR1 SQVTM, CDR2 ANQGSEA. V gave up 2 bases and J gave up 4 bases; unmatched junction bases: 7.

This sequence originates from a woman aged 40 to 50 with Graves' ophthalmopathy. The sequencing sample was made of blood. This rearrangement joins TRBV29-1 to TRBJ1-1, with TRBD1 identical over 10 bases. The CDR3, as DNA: TGCAGCGTTGAAAGGTGGACAGGGGGACTCACTGAAGCTTTCTTT. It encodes CSVERWTGGLTEAFF.